Following are 28 T cell receptor beta chains from one sample sequenced in a study of OX40 agonist ivuxolimab in advanced cancers. Profiling relied on immunoSEQ multiplex PCR, and the TCRdb table lists in-frame clones only, not all of them. The sample consists of about 19,000 clones, 90% of them appearing once. Source: CD4+ or CD8+ T cells sorted from blood, taken in a trial of the OX40 agonist ivuxolimab. Receptors originate from an adult with an advanced solid tumor such as melanoma, head and neck, liver or kidney cancer.

The chain employs TRBV6-4 and TRBJ2-5; 14 positions match TRBD2. Germline trimming cut 5 bases from V and 5 bases from J; bases unmatched to any gene: 4. CDR3 length equals 15 residues. Germline CDR1 MRHNA, CDR2 SNTAGT. CDR3 DNA: TGTGCCAGCAGTCCTGGGACTAGCGGGAGCGAGACCCAGTACTTC. As protein: CASSPGTSGSETQYF.

The J gene is TRBJ2-1, the V gene TRBV28, with no clear D. V dropped 5 bases and J dropped 6 bases, with 14 bases sitting between them. The CDR3 length is 14 residues. Germline-derived CDR1 and CDR2 are MDHEN and SYDVKM. The CDR3 sequence is CASSPITTSNEQFF. DNA of the CDR3: TGTGCCAGCAGTCCCATTACTACCTCCAATGAGCAGTTCTTC.

The V and J genes are TRBV7-8 and TRBJ2-3; 7 bases fit TRBD2. The CDR3 extends over 15 amino acids. Germline CDR1 SGHVS, CDR2 FQNEAQ. The V segment lost 5 bases and the J segment 5 bases; nucleotides outside the gene matches: 10. The CDR3 nucleotides are TGTGCCAGCAGCCTTAGGGTTTGGGAGGGAGATACGCAGTATTTT. This codes for CASSLRVWEGDTQYF.

The chain has TRBV7-9 and TRBJ2-1; D is possibly TRBD1 or TRBD2 (6 bases each). This CDR3 comprises 18 residues. Germline CDR1 and CDR2: SEHNR and FQNEAQ (reference sequence). V was cut by 3 bases and J by 5 bases, with 23 bases left in between. DNA for the CDR3: TGTGCCAGCAGCTTTATACAGGGTGGGAGGCCCACACACAATGAGCAGTTCTTC. Its protein product is CASSFIQGGRPTHNEQFF.

The V gene is TRBV6-5, the J gene TRBJ2-7; 9 nucleotides agree with TRBD1. The CDR3 consists of 15 residues. V gave up 7 bases and J gave up 4 bases; unmatched junction bases: 11. Germline lookup yields CDR1 MNHEY and CDR2 SVGAGI. CDR3: CASNPRGTGRYEQYF. Written as DNA, the CDR3 is TGTGCCAGCAACCCACGGGGGACAGGGCGATACGAGCAGTACTTC.

The CDR3 sequence is CASSELAGGQDTQYF. The CDR3 DNA reads TGCGCCAGCAGTGAGCTAGCGGGAGGGCAAGATACGCAGTATTTT. This chain connects TRBV10-1 to TRBJ2-3; 12 bases are shared with TRBD2. The CDR3 sequence is 15 residues long. J lost 5 bases, V lost 2 bases, and 2 bases had no gene match. CDR1 and CDR2 from the germline V gene are WNHNN and SYGVQD (reference sequence).

This clone was seen just once. The chain uses TRBV5-1 and TRBJ2-1, with D perhaps matching TRBD1 (5 bases). The V gene's germline CDR1 is SGHRS and CDR2 YFSETQ. Trimming cost V 0 bases and J 5 bases, with 12 bases left between them. This CDR3 spans 15 amino acids. The CDR3 DNA sequence: TGCGCCAGCAGCTTGGGGCAGGGCTTCCACAATGAGCAGTTCTTC. This codes for CASSLGQGFHNEQFF.

CDR3 DNA sequence: TGTGCCAGTGGGGGACTGACGGGTAACAATCAGCCCCAGCATTTT. The encoded protein is CASGGLTGNNQPQHF. V and J are TRBV19 and TRBJ1-5; D is perhaps TRBD1 (5 bases). CDR3 length equals 15 residues. With 8 bases removed from V and 3 bases from J, the gap between germline ends came to 17 bases. Germline CDR1 reads LNHDA; CDR2 reads SQIVND (reference sequence).

As to this clone: A far larger clone is just one base off, so this is likely a read error. The chain recombines TRBV15 with TRBJ2-1; 12 bases fit TRBD2. CDR3 size: 13 residues. Germline loops: CDR1 LNHNV, CDR2 YYDKDF (reference sequence). Germline trimming cut 8 bases from V and 5 bases from J; bases unmatched to any gene: 1. The CDR3 DNA sequence: TGTGCCACCCGGACTAGCGGGAACAATGAGCAGTTCTTC. Translated, it gives CATRTSGNNEQFF.

Only one count was recorded for this clone. The J gene is TRBJ2-7, the V gene TRBV5-1; D unresolved. Trimming left V 1 base short and J 3 bases short, with 8 bases between. Germline V gene sequence: CDR1 SGHRS, CDR2 YFSETQ. The CDR3 has 13 amino acids. The CDR3 sequence: CASSLSGDYEQYF. CDR3 sequence (DNA): TGCGCCAGCAGCTTGTCAGGCGACTACGAGCAGTACTTC.

V gene TRBV29-1 combines with J gene TRBJ2-5; 8 bases line up with TRBD2. The CDR3 extends over 15 amino acids. Germline values: CDR1 SQVTM, CDR2 ANQGSEA. Trimming at V came to 0 bases and at J to 5 bases, leaving 8 bases not matched to a gene. The CDR3 DNA reads as TGCAGCGTTGAAGATGGCGGGACTAGTGTTGAGACCCAGTACTTC. This gives the protein CSVEDGGTSVETQYF.

The J gene is TRBJ2-7, the V gene TRBV10-3; D unclear. Trimming left V 11 bases short and J 4 bases short, with 21 bases between. Germline CDR1 is ENHRY and CDR2 is SYGVKD. The CDR3 length is 14 residues. In DNA form, the CDR3 reads TGTGCCGCCAGCTATTATAGTTTTGAGTACGAGCAGTACTTC. Translating it yields CAASYYSFEYEQYF.

J is TRBJ2-7 and V is TRBV5-4; 9 positions match TRBD2. Looked up from germline, CDR1 is SGHNT and CDR2 is YYREEE (reference sequence). The CDR3 spans 15 residues. V dropped 3 bases and J dropped 6; count of bases not matched to a gene: 10. Here the CDR3 reads CASSSTGTSFGEQYF. As DNA, the CDR3 is TGTGCCAGCAGCTCGACCGGGACTAGCTTCGGCGAGCAGTACTTC.

A single count supports this clone. V gene TRBV7-2 combines with J gene TRBJ2-3, with 11 positions matching TRBD2. The CDR3 runs to 17 residues. The V gene's germline CDR1 is SGHTA and CDR2 FQGNSA. V was clipped by 3 bases and J by 3 bases; unmatched bases: 8. The CDR3 loop is CASSFYETSGVTDTQYF. The CDR3, as DNA: TGTGCCAGCAGCTTCTACGAGACTAGCGGGGTAACAGATACGCAGTATTTT.

DNA of the CDR3: TGTGCCAGCAGTTACTTGCGGGAGGGGACAGATACGCAGTATTTT. Protein sequence: CASSYLREGTDTQYF. V is TRBV6-6 and J is TRBJ2-3; 9 positions agree with TRBD2. The J segment lost 3 bases and the V segment lost 1 base, leaving 2 bases of the junction unmatched. The CDR3 runs to 15 residues. Germline CDR1 MNHNY, CDR2 SVGAGI (reference sequence).

The chain has TRBV19 and TRBJ1-2; D gene uncertain. This CDR3 spans 13 amino acids. The germline gives CDR1 LNHDA, CDR2 SQIVND (reference sequence). Trimming cost V 3 bases and J 8 bases, with 13 bases left between them. The CDR3 DNA sequence: TGTGCCAGTAGTATTCTGGCTTTACAAGGCTACACCTTC. Translated, it gives CASSILALQGYTF.

The chain joins TRBV5-6 to TRBJ2-7; D not certain. With 2 bases removed from V and 6 bases from J, the gap between germline ends came to 6 bases. The CDR3 contains 11 residues. The V gene's germline CDR1 is SGHDT and CDR2 YYEEEE. The CDR3 coding sequence is TGTGCCAGCAGCTTAAGTGCCGAGCAGTACTTC. Amino acid sequence: CASSLSAEQYF.

The CDR3 DNA is TGCGCCAGCAGCCAAGTACTAGCGGCTAGCACAGATACGCAGTATTTT. Translated: CASSQVLAASTDTQYF. The chain joins TRBV4-1 to TRBJ2-3, with TRBD2 matching over 8 bases. Germline values: CDR1 MGHRA, CDR2 YSYEKL. This CDR3 spans 16 amino acids. V trimming: 1 base; J trimming: 0 bases; junction bases outside the gene matches: 3.

This chain links TRBV27 with TRBJ1-1, with 7 bases matching TRBD1. The junction had 8 bases not matched to a gene; V was cut back by 6 bases and J by 4 bases. This CDR3 region has 14 residues. Germline assignment: CDR1 MNHEY and CDR2 SMNVEV (reference sequence). The CDR3 spells CASRDAAGGTEAFF. CDR3 DNA: TGTGCCAGCAGGGATGCGGCAGGGGGCACTGAAGCTTTCTTT.

V gene TRBV27 combines with J gene TRBJ1-5; D not resolved. CDR3 length equals 13 residues. The germline CDR1 and CDR2 sequences are MNHEY and SMNVEV (reference sequence). The V end lost 3 bases, the J end lost 1 base, and 4 bases lay between the germline ends. Here the CDR3 reads CASSLESNQPQHF. In nucleotides, the CDR3 is TGTGCCAGCAGTTTGGAGAGCAATCAGCCCCAGCATTTT.

In this sample, this clone turned up a few times. The chain joins TRBV6-5 to TRBJ1-5; D is unclear. This CDR3 is 14 amino acids long. Trimming took off 0 bases at V and 7 bases at J, with 10 bases between the two ends. CDR1 and CDR2 (germline): MNHEY, SVGAGI. The CDR3 spells CASSYSQARQPQHF. For the CDR3, the DNA is TGTGCCAGCAGTTACTCTCAAGCAAGGCAGCCCCAGCATTTT.

The rearrangement uses TRBV7-9 and TRBJ2-2, with D possibly matching TRBD1 (5 bases). CDR1 and CDR2 (germline): SEHNR, FQNEAQ (reference sequence). The CDR3 spans 16 residues. V dropped 8 bases and J dropped 8 bases, with 24 bases sitting between them. This chain's CDR3 is CASGPPGGARGGELFF. DNA of the CDR3: TGTGCCAGCGGCCCCCCGGGTGGGGCGAGAGGAGGGGAGCTGTTTTTT.

The chain recombines TRBV19 with TRBJ1-5; 9 bases line up with TRBD1. The ends lost 5 bases at V and 3 bases at J; junction bases unmatched: 5. CDR1 is LNHDA, CDR2 SQIVND, per germline (reference sequence). This CDR3 has 15 amino acids. The CDR3 sequence is CASSLGTGINQPQHF. CDR3 sequence (DNA): TGTGCCAGTAGTCTAGGGACAGGGATCAATCAGCCCCAGCATTTT. The full variable domain, with the rest looked up from reference TRBV19 and TRBJ1-5, is DGGITQSPKYLFRKEGQNVTLSCEQNLNHDAMYWYRQDPGQGLRLIYYSQIVNDFQKGDIAEGYSVSREKKESFPLTVTSAQKNPTAFYLCASSLGTGINQPQHFGDGTRLSIL.

The CDR3 here is CAISEETGESEQYF. CDR3 bases: TGTGCCATCAGTGAGGAGACAGGCGAATCCGAGCAGTACTTC. The rearrangement uses TRBV10-3 and TRBJ2-7; D possibly corresponds to TRBD1 (6 bases). The CDR3 loop spans 14 amino acids. The germline V gene encodes CDR1 ENHRY and CDR2 SYGVKD. Trimming pared 2 bases from V and 6 bases from J, leaving 14 bases between.

Points on this clone: This specimen includes other DNA sequences encoding the same CDR3. V and J are TRBV9 and TRBJ2-3; D gene uncertain. The germline gives CDR1 SGDLS, CDR2 YYNGEE. Trimming pared 0 bases from V and 2 bases from J, leaving 10 bases between. The CDR3 is 15 amino acids. The CDR3 region has the DNA TGTGCCAGCAGCGTAGTCACAGAACCCACAGATACGCAGTATTTT. The encoded protein is CASSVVTEPTDTQYF.

The CDR3 here is CASSPDRGLQPQHF. As DNA, the CDR3 is TGCGCCAGCAGCCCGGACAGGGGGCTTCAGCCCCAGCATTTT. The chain carries TRBV4-3 and TRBJ1-5; 11 nucleotides line up with TRBD1. Looked up from germline, CDR1 is LGHNA and CDR2 is YSLEER. The CDR3 has 14 amino acids. J gave up 6 bases and V 4 bases, and 2 bases lay outside the gene matches.

This chain connects TRBV2 to TRBJ1-5; TRBD1 matches at 7 bases. CDR3 length equals 18 residues. From germline, CDR1 is SNHLY and CDR2 FYNNEI. The V segment lost 6 bases and the J segment 1 base; nucleotides outside the gene matches: 15. CDR3 amino acids: CASRKTGEVSTSNQPQHF. CDR3 nucleotide sequence: TGTGCCAGCAGGAAAACAGGGGAAGTCAGTACAAGCAATCAGCCCCAGCATTTT.

J is TRBJ2-3 and V is TRBV14; a weak D match, TRBD2 (5 bases). Germline-derived CDR1 and CDR2 are SGHDN and FVKESK. The CDR3 contains 16 residues. Trimming took 4 bases from V and 2 from J, leaving 16 bases between them. The CDR3 spells CASSPTYSVTTDTQYF. The CDR3 DNA follows: TGTGCCAGCAGCCCTACCTATAGCGTTACCACAGATACGCAGTATTTT.